This T cell receptor (beta chain) was profiled in a study of post-analysis software for immune sequencing data. Whole-study context: Multiple sclerosis in the patients followed relapsing-remitting, secondary progressive and progressive-relapsing courses. Study findings and constraints: When compared against controls, multiple sclerosis patients showed significantly lower normalized Chao1 diversity. Controls had lower frequencies than patients of about 5 TRBV segments, which included TRBV5-6, TRBV5-1 and TRBV20-1.

Unique molecular identifiers were carried by the TCR beta cDNA libraries. TCRdb re-analysed the PCR reads in MiXCR, keeping a single row per CDR3 protein. The sample records hundreds of thousands of distinct CDR3 sequences, around 40% being singletons. Deletions cut 0 bases from V and 5 bases from J, with 6 bases between. Germline lookup yields CDR1 SGDLS and CDR2 YYNGEE. The CDR3 totals 13 residues. As concerns this clonotype: What it recognizes is unknown.

This sequence joins TRBV9 and TRBJ2-1; D unclear. This sequence originates from a girl between 5 and 17 years old with multiple sclerosis. Sequenced input: blood. In nucleotides, the CDR3 is TGTGCCAGCAGCGTAGACAGAAACAATGAGCAGTTCTTC. It specifies CASSVDRNNEQFF.